A selection of T cell receptor beta chains follows, all from one sample in a study of T cell repertoires in cytomegalovirus infection. TCRdb itself ran the reads through MiXCR, one entry per CDR3 protein. The sample has some 600,000 distinct CDR3 sequences, 20% to 25% seen once; the top ten hold 8%. The source material was CD8+ T cells from PBMCs. Receptors originate from a human donor in good health (CMV status not recorded). Some clones in this sample may be carry-over from other donors' samples. CDR3s include the opening cysteine and the closing phenylalanine or tryptophan. D genes are given only for firm matches. A row's size may be missing; if present it is once, few, many or a size class.

abundance: many; v_gene: TRBV12-3/TRBV12-4; j_gene: TRBJ1-5; d_gene: -; CDR3nt: TGTGCCAGCAGTTTTTCAGGATTGAATCAGCCCCAGCATTTT; CDR3aa: CASSFSGLNQPQHF
abundance: many; v_gene: TRBV7-2; j_gene: TRBJ2-7; d_gene: TRBD2; CDR3nt: TGTGCCAGCAGCTTACCGGGACTAGCGGGGGAGACCTACGAGCAGTACTTC; CDR3aa: CASSLPGLAGETYEQYF
abundance: -; v_gene: TRBV11-2; j_gene: TRBJ2-1; d_gene: -; CDR3nt: TGTGCCAGCAGCTCCTGGACAGCCTACAATGAGCAGTTCTTC; CDR3aa: CASSSWTAYNEQFF
abundance: many; v_gene: TRBV27; j_gene: TRBJ1-5; d_gene: TRBD1; CDR3nt: TGTGCCAGCAGACGGACAGGGACAGCTCAGCCCCAGCATTTT; CDR3aa: CASRRTGTAQPQHF
abundance: few; v_gene: TRBV27; j_gene: TRBJ2-1; d_gene: TRBD1; CDR3nt: TGTGCCAGCAGTTTATTGTGGACAGGGGTGGGTGAGCAGTTCTTC; CDR3aa: CASSLLWTGVGEQFF
abundance: many; v_gene: TRBV7-8; j_gene: TRBJ1-6; d_gene: -; CDR3nt: TGTGCCAGCAGCGCCCGTAGTGGCAGGGCCAATTCACCCCTCCACTTT; CDR3aa: CASSARSGRANSPLHF
abundance: many; v_gene: TRBV6-1; j_gene: TRBJ2-2; d_gene: TRBD2; CDR3nt: TGTGCCAGCAGTGAAGGACCCCCCCGACTAGCGCCGAACACCGGGGAGCTGTTTTTT; CDR3aa: CASSEGPPRLAPNTGELFF
abundance: many; v_gene: TRBV6-5; j_gene: TRBJ2-1; d_gene: -; CDR3nt: TGTGCCAGCAGTTACTCGGACTACGGCTCCTACAATGAGCAGTTCTTC; CDR3aa: CASSYSDYGSYNEQFF
abundance: -; v_gene: TRBV28; j_gene: TRBJ2-3; d_gene: -; CDR3nt: TGTGCCAGCAGTTTAAGGACTACCACCCTCACAGATACGCAGTATTTT; CDR3aa: CASSLRTTTLTDTQYF
abundance: -; v_gene: TRBV4-1; j_gene: TRBJ2-3; d_gene: -; CDR3nt: TGCGCCAGCAGCCAAGTACCGGGGGTTAGCACAGATACGCAGTATTTT; CDR3aa: CASSQVPGVSTDTQYF
abundance: few; v_gene: TRBV12-3/TRBV12-4; j_gene: TRBJ2-3; d_gene: -; CDR3nt: TGTGCCAGCAGGCGAACAGGAACTACTAGCACAGATACGCAGTATTTT; CDR3aa: CASRRTGTTSTDTQYF
abundance: -; v_gene: TRBV19; j_gene: TRBJ2-2; d_gene: -; CDR3nt: TGTGCCAGTAATCGTGCCGGGGAGCTGTTTTTT; CDR3aa: CASNRAGELFF
abundance: -; v_gene: TRBV5-5; j_gene: TRBJ2-1; d_gene: -; CDR3nt: TGTGCCAGCAGCTTGTACAGCGTCTCCTACAATGAGCAGTTCTTC; CDR3aa: CASSLYSVSYNEQFF
abundance: many; v_gene: TRBV5-4; j_gene: TRBJ2-6; d_gene: -; CDR3nt: TGTGCCAGCAGCAGAGCGGTATATGGGGCCAACGTCCTGACTTTC; CDR3aa: CASSRAVYGANVLTF
abundance: few; v_gene: TRBV29-1; j_gene: TRBJ2-3; d_gene: TRBD2; CDR3nt: TGCAGCGTTGACGAGCGGGGGTATTACGATACGCAGTATTTT; CDR3aa: CSVDERGYYDTQYF
abundance: -; v_gene: TRBV7-9; j_gene: TRBJ1-4; d_gene: -; CDR3nt: TGTGCCAGCAGCTCGGGCCGCGGCCTTGAAAAACTGTTTTTT; CDR3aa: CASSSGRGLEKLFF
abundance: -; v_gene: TRBV19; j_gene: TRBJ1-1; d_gene: TRBD1; CDR3nt: TGTGCCAGTAGCCGAGGACAGGACGAAGCTTTCTTT; CDR3aa: CASSRGQDEAFF
abundance: many; v_gene: TRBV20-1; j_gene: TRBJ1-5; d_gene: -; CDR3nt: TGCAGTGCTAGAGATTCTTCGAGGTATAGCAATCAGCCCCAGCATTTT; CDR3aa: CSARDSSRYSNQPQHF
abundance: few; v_gene: TRBV13; j_gene: TRBJ1-1; d_gene: -; CDR3nt: TGTGCCAGCAGCCCCCGGACTCGGTACACTGAAGCTTTCTTT; CDR3aa: CASSPRTRYTEAFF
abundance: -; v_gene: TRBV2; j_gene: TRBJ2-5; d_gene: TRBD2; CDR3nt: TGTGCCAGCAGTGATAGCGGGGGACCGCAAGAGACCCAGTACTTC; CDR3aa: CASSDSGGPQETQYF
abundance: -; v_gene: TRBV7-9; j_gene: TRBJ1-2; d_gene: TRBD1; CDR3nt: TGTGCCAGCAGCTTAGCGGACAGGGGGTATGGCTACACCTTC; CDR3aa: CASSLADRGYGYTF
abundance: -; v_gene: TRBV25-1; j_gene: TRBJ1-5; d_gene: -; CDR3nt: TGTGCCAGCAGTGAATTATGGGGTGATCAGCCCCAGCATTTT; CDR3aa: CASSELWGDQPQHF
abundance: many; v_gene: TRBV5-1; j_gene: TRBJ1-2; d_gene: -; CDR3nt: TGCGCCAGCAGCTTTGACATTGGATATGGCTACACCTTC; CDR3aa: CASSFDIGYGYTF
abundance: -; v_gene: TRBV19; j_gene: TRBJ1-1; d_gene: -; CDR3nt: TGTGCCAGTAGTATGGACATTCTGAACACTGAAGCTTTCTTT; CDR3aa: CASSMDILNTEAFF
abundance: many; v_gene: TRBV28; j_gene: TRBJ2-3; d_gene: TRBD2; CDR3nt: TGTGCCAGCAGCCAGCTAGCGGGCCTCACAGATACGCAGTATTTT; CDR3aa: CASSQLAGLTDTQYF
abundance: many; v_gene: TRBV6-6; j_gene: TRBJ2-5; d_gene: -; CDR3nt: TGTGCCAGCGCTCGAGCCTCGTCCCAAGAGACCCAGTACTTC; CDR3aa: CASARASSQETQYF
abundance: few; v_gene: TRBV12-3/TRBV12-4; j_gene: TRBJ2-2; d_gene: -; CDR3nt: TGTGCCAGCAGTTTCCAAGCCCCGGGGGAGCTGTTTTTT; CDR3aa: CASSFQAPGELFF
abundance: -; v_gene: TRBV20-1; j_gene: TRBJ1-2; d_gene: -; CDR3nt: TGCAGTGCTACTACACCGGCATATACGGGCTACACCTTC; CDR3aa: CSATTPAYTGYTF
abundance: few; v_gene: TRBV28; j_gene: TRBJ2-1; d_gene: TRBD1; CDR3nt: TGTGCCAGCAGTTTATGGGGCAGGGGGCCCTACAATGAGCAGTTCTTC; CDR3aa: CASSLWGRGPYNEQFF
abundance: -; v_gene: TRBV7-9; j_gene: TRBJ1-2; d_gene: -; CDR3nt: TGTGCCAGCAGCCTATTCTCGGGACCTAATAACTATGGCTACACCTTC; CDR3aa: CASSLFSGPNNYGYTF
abundance: -; v_gene: TRBV19; j_gene: TRBJ2-7; d_gene: -; CDR3nt: TGTGCCAGTAGTATTCTTCCGGGGGTATCCTACGAGCAGTACTTC; CDR3aa: CASSILPGVSYEQYF
abundance: -; v_gene: TRBV14; j_gene: TRBJ1-6; d_gene: -; CDR3nt: TGTGCCAGCAGCCTCGGGCTACAGGCCCTCCACTTT; CDR3aa: CASSLGLQALHF
abundance: -; v_gene: TRBV4-1; j_gene: TRBJ1-1; d_gene: TRBD1; CDR3nt: TGCGCCAGCAGCGCCGGACAGGGCGGGCTCGCTGAAGCTTTCTTT; CDR3aa: CASSAGQGGLAEAFF
abundance: many; v_gene: TRBV28; j_gene: TRBJ2-1; d_gene: -; CDR3nt: TGTGCCAGCAGCTTCACGACAGACAATGAGCAGTTCTTC; CDR3aa: CASSFTTDNEQFF
abundance: -; v_gene: TRBV20-1; j_gene: TRBJ2-1; d_gene: TRBD2; CDR3nt: TGCAGTGCTCCGGGACTAGCGGGCCGGAGCTCCTACAATGAGCAGTTCTTC; CDR3aa: CSAPGLAGRSSYNEQFF
abundance: once; v_gene: TRBV7-9; j_gene: TRBJ2-3; d_gene: -; CDR3nt: TGTGCCAGCAGCCGTAGCGGTGCACAACAAGATACGCAGTATTTT; CDR3aa: CASSRSGAQQDTQYF
abundance: -; v_gene: TRBV6-1; j_gene: TRBJ2-6; d_gene: -; CDR3nt: TGTGCCAGCAGTGATAGGGACCACTATTACTCTGGGGCCAACGTCCTGACTTTC; CDR3aa: CASSDRDHYYSGANVLTF
abundance: few; v_gene: TRBV12-3/TRBV12-4; j_gene: TRBJ1-4; d_gene: -; CDR3nt: TGTGCCAGCAGTGGCCGGGGCCTTATGGTCCTGTTTTTT; CDR3aa: CASSGRGLMVLFF
abundance: -; v_gene: TRBV29-1; j_gene: TRBJ1-1; d_gene: -; CDR3nt: TGCAGCGTGGACGGAGGGGCTGAAGCTTTCTTT; CDR3aa: CSVDGGAEAFF
abundance: many; v_gene: TRBV7-8; j_gene: TRBJ1-1; d_gene: -; CDR3nt: TGTGCCAGCAGCCCCTCAGACACTGAAGCTTTCTTT; CDR3aa: CASSPSDTEAFF
abundance: -; v_gene: TRBV10-3; j_gene: TRBJ2-3; d_gene: TRBD2; CDR3nt: TGTGCCATCAGTGAGAAGCGGGGGAACACAGATACGCAGTATTTT; CDR3aa: CAISEKRGNTDTQYF